These T cell receptor beta chains were read from a single sample in a study of CD8 T cells in Susac syndrome. Using its own MiXCR run on the immunoSEQ multiplex PCR reads, TCRdb lists one record per CDR3 protein. The repertoire holds more than 150,000 distinct CDR3 sequences, approximately 96% seen once, with 0.16% in the top ten. Input material: CD4+ T cells from PBMCs. The receptors come from a human donor with Susac syndrome. The CDR3 runs from the conserved cysteine through the conserved F or W. The D gene is left open where the match is weak.

J: TRBJ2-1
D: TRBD1
V: TRBV12-3/TRBV12-4
length: 15
DNA: TGTGCCAGCAGTTTAACGGGACAGGATGGGTATGAGCAGTTCTTC
CDR3: CASSLTGQDGYEQFF

J: TRBJ1-2
D: TRBD1
V: TRBV29-1
length: 15
DNA: TGCAGCGTTGAAGATACACAGGGGCTAAACTATGGCTACACCTTC
CDR3: CSVEDTQGLNYGYTF

J: TRBJ2-7
D: .
V: TRBV12-3/TRBV12-4
length: 12
DNA: TGTGCCAGCAGTGCCCGGGAGTACGAGCAGTACTTC
CDR3: CASSAREYEQYF

J: TRBJ2-2
D: .
V: TRBV29-1
length: 15
DNA: TGCAGCGTTGTGGGGGGCAGCCTTAACACCGGGGAGCTGTTTTTT
CDR3: CSVVGGSLNTGELFF

J: TRBJ2-1
D: .
V: TRBV2
length: 15
DNA: TGTGCCAGCACCGCGAGATTCTTCTCCTACAATGAGCAGTTCTTC
CDR3: CASTARFFSYNEQFF

J: TRBJ1-1
D: .
V: TRBV29-1
length: 15
DNA: TGCAGCCCGTACACAGGGATTCGACTGAACACTGAAGCTTTCTTT
CDR3: CSPYTGIRLNTEAFF

J: TRBJ1-1
D: TRBD1
V: TRBV7-2
length: 15
DNA: TGTGCCAGCAGCTTAACAGGGGGCTTGAACACTGAAGCTTTCTTT
CDR3: CASSLTGGLNTEAFF

J: TRBJ2-4
D: .
V: TRBV3-1
length: 12
DNA: TGTGCCAGCAGCCCGGGCCAGCAGAGCCAGTACTTC
CDR3: CASSPGQQSQYF

J: TRBJ1-1
D: .
V: TRBV29-1
length: 13
DNA: TGCAGCGTTGGGGAGGGGAGAAACACTGAAGCTTTCTTT
CDR3: CSVGEGRNTEAFF

J: TRBJ2-3
D: .
V: TRBV3-1
length: 15
DNA: TGTGCCAGCAGAGGGGGGTTGGGCCGAGATGATACGCAGTATTTT
CDR3: CASRGGLGRDDTQYF

J: TRBJ1-1
D: .
V: TRBV6-2/TRBV6-3
length: 14
DNA: TGTGCCAGCAGTTACCCCACCACGAACACTGAAGCTTTCTTT
CDR3: CASSYPTTNTEAFF

J: TRBJ2-2
D: .
V: TRBV2
length: 12
DNA: TGTGCCAGCAGTGAATCAACCGGGGAGCTGTTTTTT
CDR3: CASSESTGELFF

J: TRBJ2-5
D: TRBD1
V: TRBV7-6
length: 15
DNA: TGTGCCAGCAGCCAGATGACAGGGGCAACGGAGACCCAGTACTTC
CDR3: CASSQMTGATETQYF

J: TRBJ2-7
D: .
V: TRBV6-2/TRBV6-3
length: 16
DNA: TGTGCCAGCAGTTACTCGACAGGGAGGGACCTCTACGAGCAGTACTTC
CDR3: CASSYSTGRDLYEQYF